This T cell receptor (beta chain) was documented in a study of OX40 agonist ivuxolimab in advanced cancers. J lost 5 bases, V lost 4 bases, and 10 bases had no gene match. Per germline, CDR1 SGHDT and CDR2 YYEEEE. The CDR3 has 15 amino acids. In its sample, this clone was seen a few times. Clones were sequenced by immunoSEQ multiplex PCR, and TCRdb holds only the in-frame ones, with some missing. The data contain about 46,000 clones, approximately 91% of them singletons. Sequencing used CD4+ or CD8+ T cells sorted from blood, obtained in a trial of the OX40 agonist ivuxolimab. The sequence derives from an adult with an advanced solid tumor such as melanoma, head and neck, liver or kidney cancer. The chain carries TRBV5-6 and TRBJ2-7, with TRBD1 matching 9 bases. The DNA of the CDR3 is TGTGCCAGCAGCCCGACCGGGGACAGGGCCCACGAGCAGTACTTC. Protein: CASSPTGDRAHEQYF. Combining the CDR3 with reference TRBV5-6 and TRBJ2-7 gives the whole variable domain DAGVTQSPTHLIKTRGQQVTLRCSPKSGHDTVSWYQQALGQGPQFIFQYYEEEERQRGNFPDRFSGHQFPNYSSELNVNALLLGDSALYLCASSPTGDRAHEQYFGPGTRLTVT.